This T cell receptor beta chain was obtained from a study of a mutant IDH1 vaccine in newly diagnosed glioma. Study-level background: Investigators started vaccination 4-6 weeks after radiotherapy alone, or with temozolomide cycles. Prior therapy was radiotherapy, temozolomide, or both; most received both.

Per the germline V gene, CDR1 is SEHNR and CDR2 is FQNEAQ (reference sequence). Trimming pared 3 bases from V and 0 bases from J, leaving 9 bases between. The CDR3 length is 15 residues. Findings and caveats of the study: Immune responses induced by vaccination arose in just under 95% of the patients.

Time point reported: week 5, during vaccination. Vaccination comprised doses that each held 300 ug of mutant IDH1 20-mer peptide, plus topical imiquimod. The donor cohort comprised cases of new WHO grade 3 or 4 IDH1-mutant, ATRX-lost astrocytoma. Here immunoSEQ multiplex PCR was the method, and the copy in TCRdb shows in-frame clones only, minus some. Of about 58,000 clones listed, roughly four fifths were seen once; the top ten hold less than 8%. Worth noting for this clone: Its antigen is unidentified.

The source was PBMCs, collected from a glioma patient whose treatment included an IDH1 peptide vaccine. The V and J genes are TRBV7-9 and TRBJ1-5; D remains ambiguous. The receptor was derived from a woman aged 45-65 years with glioma. As DNA, the CDR3 is TGTGCCAGCAGCTTGGCCAAGGATAGCAATCAGCCCCAGCATTTT. Protein product: CASSLAKDSNQPQHF.